This TCR beta chain was captured by sequencing in a study of blood T cell repertoires in COVID-19. The wider study: Sites across the United States, Italy and Spain contributed samples from acute and convalescent COVID-19. In each case, the material was cDNA or gDNA derived from T cells, B-cell-depleted T cells, or PBMCs.

Authors' methods: Cell counts per sample came from amplifying reference gene primers. Clones were read by immunoSEQ multiplex PCR, and TCRdb kept only the in-frame ones, dropping some. Clonal size and the V and J genes are those of that table, whereas D and trimming came from the DNA. The sample holds around 320,000 clones; 70% to 90% are singletons and the top ten take 5.5% to 8.5%. The specimen sequenced was peripheral blood. This sequence was found in a woman aged 30 to 39 who had recovered from COVID-19.

In DNA form, the CDR3 reads TGTGCCAGCTCACTAGCGGACACAGATACGCAGTATTTT. This codes for CASSLADTDTQYF. The V call is TRBV27, the J call TRBJ2-3; 8 nucleotides line up with TRBD2. J was trimmed by 2 bases and V by 8 bases; bases with no gene match: 3. The length of the CDR3 is 13 residues. Looked up from germline, CDR1 is MNHEY and CDR2 is SMNVEV (reference sequence).